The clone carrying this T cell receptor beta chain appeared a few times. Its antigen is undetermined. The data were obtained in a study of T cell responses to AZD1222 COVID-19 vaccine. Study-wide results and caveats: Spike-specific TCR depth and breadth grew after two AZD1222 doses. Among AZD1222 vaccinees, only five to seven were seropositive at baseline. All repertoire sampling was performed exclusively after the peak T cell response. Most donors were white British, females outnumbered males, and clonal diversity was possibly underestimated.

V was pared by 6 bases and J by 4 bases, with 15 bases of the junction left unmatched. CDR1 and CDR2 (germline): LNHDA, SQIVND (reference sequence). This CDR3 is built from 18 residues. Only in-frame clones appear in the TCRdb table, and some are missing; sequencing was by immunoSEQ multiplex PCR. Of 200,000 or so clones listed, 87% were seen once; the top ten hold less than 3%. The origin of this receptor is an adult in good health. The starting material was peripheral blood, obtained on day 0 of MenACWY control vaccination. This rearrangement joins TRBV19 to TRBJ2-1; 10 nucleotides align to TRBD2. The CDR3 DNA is TGTGCCAGTAGACCCATCGCCCCGCTAGCGGGAGTATACAATGAGCAGTTCTTC. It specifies CASRPIAPLAGVYNEQFF.